The 27 T cell receptor beta chains given below trace back to one sample, sequenced in a study of cytomegalovirus exposure and HLA in healthy donors. In the PCR, 60 Vbeta and 13 Jbeta primers were used. Assay: immunoSEQ multiplex PCR; the TCRdb copy retains only in-frame clones and omits some. Reported are about 120,000 clones; the ten largest clones contain 1.5% to 2%. Sample: PBMCs. These receptors originate from a man aged 18 to 29 in good health and CMV-seronegative.

The chain uses TRBV5-1 and TRBJ2-1; TRBD1 aligns across 10 bases. The CDR3 contains 14 residues. Looked up from germline, CDR1 is SGHRS and CDR2 is YFSETQ. Losses at the gene ends were 5 bases for V and 5 bases for J; bases not matched to a gene: 4. The CDR3, as DNA: TGCGCCAGCAGTTTCGGACAGGGGGACAATGAGCAGTTCTTC. Translation: CASSFGQGDNEQFF.

This rearrangement joins TRBV4-3 to TRBJ2-2; D is unclear. Per germline, CDR1 LGHNA and CDR2 YSLEER. This CDR3 contains 14 residues. V dropped 0 bases and J dropped 11 bases, with 13 bases sitting between them. CDR3 DNA sequence: TGCGCCAGCAGCCAAGATTACCACCGGGTAGAGCTGTTTTTT. Protein product: CASSQDYHRVELFF.

V and J are TRBV7-9 and TRBJ1-3, with D perhaps TRBD1 (6 bases). Germline assignment: CDR1 SEHNR and CDR2 FQNEAQ (reference sequence). The CDR3 spans 16 residues. V was trimmed by 6 bases and J by 0 bases, leaving 15 bases between them. CDR3 DNA: TGTGCCAGCAGGACCGGGACACCAAGCTCTGGAAACACCATATATTTT. Encoded protein: CASRTGTPSSGNTIYF. Based on the CDR3 plus reference TRBV7-9 and TRBJ1-3, the full variable domain is DTGVSQNPRHKITKRGQNVTFRCDPISEHNRLYWYRQTLGQGPEFLTYFQNEAQLEKSRLLSDRFSAERPKGSFSTLEIQRTEQGDSAMYLCASRTGTPSSGNTIYFGEGSWLTVV.

The chain links TRBV7-8 to TRBJ2-1; D unresolved. CDR3 length equals 13 residues. Deletions cut 2 bases from V and 4 bases from J, with 6 bases between. The germline gives CDR1 SGHVS, CDR2 FQNEAQ. CDR3 sequence: CASSLRSYNEQFF. The CDR3 nucleotides are TGTGCCAGCAGCTTACGCAGTTACAATGAGCAGTTCTTC.

The rearrangement uses TRBV10-3 and TRBJ2-7, with D perhaps matching TRBD1 (5 bases). Trimming stripped 7 bases from V and 0 bases from J, with 16 bases between. Germline assignment: CDR1 ENHRY and CDR2 SYGVKD. The CDR3 has 15 amino acids. Written as DNA, the CDR3 is TGTGCCATCACGGGCAGGGCCTCAAACTCCTACGAGCAGTACTTC. This translates into CAITGRASNSYEQYF.

The rearrangement links TRBV28 to TRBJ1-4; tentatively, D is TRBD1 (6 bases). The CDR3 runs 12 residues. Between the trimmed V and J ends, which lost 11 bases and 8 bases, there was a span of 15 bases. Germline CDR1 is MDHEN and CDR2 is SYDVKM. The CDR3 region has the DNA TGTGCCGTACGCAGGGGAGGGGAAAAACTGTTTTTT. It specifies CAVRRGGEKLFF.

The chain is built from TRBV7-9 and TRBJ1-6, with 7 nucleotides matching TRBD1. With 4 bases clipped from V and 6 bases from J, the junction kept 3 bases outside the gene matches. There are 14 residues in the CDR3. Looked up from germline, CDR1 is SEHNR and CDR2 is FQNEAQ (reference sequence). In nucleotides, the CDR3 is TGTGCCAGCAGCTGGGACAGCGTTAATTCACCCCTCCACTTT. It is translated as CASSWDSVNSPLHF.

This chain connects TRBV7-7 to TRBJ2-7; the D is unclear. Deletions cut 5 bases from V and 1 base from J, with 12 bases between. Germline V gene data show CDR1 as SSHAT and CDR2 as FNYEAQ (reference sequence). The CDR3 sequence is 14 residues long. The CDR3 spells CASSVSDTSYEQYF. The DNA of the CDR3 is TGTGCCAGCAGCGTCAGTGACACATCCTACGAGCAGTACTTC.

CDR3 sequence reads: CASSPRILDTEAFF. The CDR3 DNA reads as TGTGCCAGCAGCCCGCGGATTTTGGACACTGAAGCTTTCTTT. The rearrangement joins TRBV5-6 to TRBJ1-1; D is unclear. V lost 4 bases to trimming and J lost 3 bases, with 13 bases between them. CDR1 is SGHDT and CDR2 is YYEEEE in the germline V gene. This CDR3 comprises 14 residues.

As concerns this clone: A junction boundary mismatches the germline segment, possibly from a read error. V usage is TRBV6-4 and J usage is TRBJ1-5; D is unclear. The germline V gene encodes CDR1 MRHNA and CDR2 SNTAGT. The CDR3 spans 14 residues. The CDR3 coding sequence is TGTGCCAGCAGTGCTACATATAGCAATCAGCCCCAGCACTTT. Translated, it gives CASSATYSNQPQHF.

The chain uses TRBV5-1 and TRBJ1-1, with D hard to call. Germline assignment: CDR1 SGHRS and CDR2 YFSETQ. Trimming left V 0 bases short and J 0 bases short, with 9 bases between. The CDR3 covers 15 residues. CDR3: CASSLVGLMNTEAFF. As DNA, the CDR3 is TGCGCCAGCAGCTTGGTAGGACTGATGAACACTGAAGCTTTCTTT.

The chain joins TRBV7-9 to TRBJ2-1, with unresolved D. Germline V gene data show CDR1 as SEHNR and CDR2 as FQNEAQ (reference sequence). The V end lost 5 bases, the J end lost 10 bases, and 12 bases lay between the germline ends. This CDR3 region has 12 residues. DNA of the CDR3: TGTGCCAGCAGCCTAAATGGGCAGGAGCAGTTCTTC. It translates to CASSLNGQEQFF.

V gene TRBV25-1 combines with J gene TRBJ2-1; D unresolved. Per the germline V gene, CDR1 is MGHDK and CDR2 is SYGVNS. The CDR3 has 15 residues. Between the trimmed V and J ends, which lost 3 bases and 0 bases, there was a span of 9 bases. DNA of the CDR3: TGTGCCAGCAGTGATACCCCGAGCTCCTACAATGAGCAGTTCTTC. This gives the protein CASSDTPSSYNEQFF.

The chain uses TRBV9 and TRBJ2-1; D possibly corresponds to TRBD1 (6 bases). The germline CDR1 and CDR2 sequences are SGDLS and YYNGEE. The CDR3 contains 14 residues. Trimming shortened V by 2 bases and J by 3 bases, and 9 bases separated the two germline ends. The CDR3 DNA reads as TGTGCCAGCAGCGTCACGGACAGCTACAATGAGCAGTTCTTC. Translated, it gives CASSVTDSYNEQFF.

The V gene is TRBV27, the J gene TRBJ1-5; 9 bases are shared with TRBD1. The CDR3 spans 13 residues. V gave up 8 bases and J gave up 6 bases; unmatched junction bases: 5. From germline, CDR1 is MNHEY and CDR2 SMNVEV (reference sequence). The CDR3 DNA is TGTGCCAGCCGGGGACAGGGTGGTCAGCCCCAGCATTTT. Translating it yields CASRGQGGQPQHF.

The rearrangement links TRBV9 to TRBJ2-5; the D is unclear. CDR1 and CDR2 from the germline V gene are SGDLS and YYNGEE. The V end was cut by 0 bases, the J end by 3 bases, with 6 bases between. The CDR3 spans 13 residues. CDR3 residues: CASSVGAEETQYF. The DNA for the CDR3 is TGTGCCAGCAGCGTAGGGGCCGAAGAGACCCAGTACTTC.

This chain uses TRBV6-1 with TRBJ1-5; D is unresolved. The germline V gene encodes CDR1 MNHNS and CDR2 SASEGT. Trimming left V 3 bases short and J 7 bases short, with 10 bases between. CDR3 length: 13 residues. CDR3 bases: TGTGCCAGCAGTGAGACTGCAATCCAGCCCCAGCATTTT. Its translation is CASSETAIQPQHF.

This sequence joins TRBV5-4 and TRBJ2-1, with 8 bases lining up with TRBD1. V gave up 3 bases and J gave up 8 bases; unmatched junction bases: 13. CDR3 length: 16 residues. Germline V gene sequence: CDR1 SGHNT, CDR2 YYREEE (reference sequence). The CDR3 sequence: CASSWDRSLATDEQFF. In nucleotides, the CDR3 is TGTGCCAGCAGCTGGGACAGGTCATTGGCTACTGATGAGCAGTTCTTC. Complete variable domain (other parts from reference TRBV5-4 and TRBJ2-1): ETGVTQSPTHLIKTRGQQVTLRCSSQSGHNTVSWYQQALGQGPQFIFQYYREEENGRGNFPPRFSGLQFPNYSSELNVNALELDDSALYLCASSWDRSLATDEQFFGPGTRLTVL.

The J gene is TRBJ2-3, the V gene TRBV7-5; the table assigns TRBD1, which was not confirmed against the DNA. TRBV7-5 is reported as a pseudogene. This CDR3 comprises 15 residues. CDR3 nucleotide sequence: TGTGTCAGAAGCCCCCTTGGGCTAATCACAGATACGCAGTATTTT. Translating it yields CVRSPLGLITDTQYF.

The V and J genes are TRBV11-1 and TRBJ1-1, with TRBD1 as a possible D gene (5 bases). V was trimmed by 0 bases and J by 6 bases, leaving 11 bases between them. This CDR3 has 14 amino acids. The germline V gene encodes CDR1 SGHAT and CDR2 FQDESV (reference sequence). This CDR3 is CASSLAPAGPEAFF. In nucleotides, the CDR3 is TGTGCCAGCAGCTTAGCGCCGGCAGGGCCTGAAGCTTTCTTT.

J is TRBJ2-7 and V is TRBV7-8, with D hard to call. Trimming took 1 base from V and 0 from J, leaving 10 bases between them. This CDR3 region has 15 residues. Germline V gene lookup returns CDR1 SGHVS and CDR2 FQNEAQ. CDR3 sequence (DNA): TGTGCCAGCAGCTTAGTTTGGGCAGACTCCTACGAGCAGTACTTC. Protein product: CASSLVWADSYEQYF.

This chain connects TRBV6-5 to TRBJ1-6; 8 positions match TRBD1. This CDR3 comprises 14 residues. With 7 bases clipped from V and 8 bases from J, the junction kept 7 bases outside the gene matches. The germline V gene has CDR1 MNHEY and CDR2 SVGAGI. The CDR3 reads CASTLGTGDSPLHF. The CDR3 nucleotides read TGTGCCAGCACTCTCGGGACAGGCGATTCACCCCTCCACTTT.

The chain joins TRBV7-9 to TRBJ2-7, with 13 bases identical to TRBD2. CDR3 size: 15 residues. Germline V gene sequence: CDR1 SEHNR, CDR2 FQNEAQ (reference sequence). The trim removed 6 bases at V and 7 bases at J, leaving 9 bases unmatched. The CDR3 DNA follows: TGTGCCAGCAGTCGGACTAGCGGGGGAAATGGTGAGCAGTACTTC. Amino acid sequence: CASSRTSGGNGEQYF. The variable domain in full, completed from reference TRBV7-9 and TRBJ2-7, reads DTGVSQNPRHKITKRGQNVTFRCDPISEHNRLYWYRQTLGQGPEFLTYFQNEAQLEKSRLLSDRFSAERPKGSFSTLEIQRTEQGDSAMYLCASSRTSGGNGEQYFGPGTRLTVT.

The V gene is TRBV5-8, the J gene TRBJ2-1; 12 nucleotides line up with TRBD2. The CDR3 is 16 residues long. Losses at the gene ends were 0 bases for V and 11 bases for J; bases not matched to a gene: 9. Germline V lookup: CDR1 SGHTS, CDR2 YDEGEE. The CDR3 DNA follows: TGTGCCAGCAGCTTGGGGACTAGCGGGACGGCCCGCAAGCAGTTCTTC. Translation: CASSLGTSGTARKQFF.

This rearrangement joins TRBV5-1 to TRBJ2-3; D not certain. The germline CDR1 and CDR2 sequences are SGHRS and YFSETQ. The CDR3 runs 15 residues. The ends were cut back, 3 bases at V and 3 bases at J, with 14 bases in the middle. As DNA, the CDR3 is TGCGCCAGCAGCTCTCGAGGCTCTGTGACAGATACGCAGTATTTT. Its protein is CASSSRGSVTDTQYF.

The chain joins TRBV29-1 to TRBJ1-6; D not certain. This CDR3 spans 13 amino acids. Trimming took 4 bases from V and 8 from J, leaving 12 bases between them. Germline assignment: CDR1 SQVTM and CDR2 ANQGSEA. The CDR3 DNA reads as TGCAGCGTTGGGGAGAGTGGAGATTCACCCCTCCACTTT. Protein sequence: CSVGESGDSPLHF.

The rearrangement joins TRBV6-5 to TRBJ1-1; 7 bases align to TRBD1. With V trimmed by 2 bases and J by 0 bases, 6 bases remained unmatched. The CDR3 totals 16 residues. The V gene's germline CDR1 is MNHEY and CDR2 SVGAGI. Written as DNA, the CDR3 is TGTGCCAGCAGTTACGCCCCGGACAGGCTGAACACTGAAGCTTTCTTT. Its protein product is CASSYAPDRLNTEAFF.